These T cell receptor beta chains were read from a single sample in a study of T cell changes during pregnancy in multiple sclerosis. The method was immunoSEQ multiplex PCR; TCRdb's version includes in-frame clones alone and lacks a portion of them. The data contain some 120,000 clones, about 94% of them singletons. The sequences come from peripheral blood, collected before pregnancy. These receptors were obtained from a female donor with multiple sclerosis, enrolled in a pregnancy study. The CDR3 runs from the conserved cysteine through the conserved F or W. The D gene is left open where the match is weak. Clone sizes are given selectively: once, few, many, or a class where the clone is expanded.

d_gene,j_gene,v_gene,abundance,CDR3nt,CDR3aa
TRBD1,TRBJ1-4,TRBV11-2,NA,TGTGCCAGCAGCTCCGGACAGGGGAGTGAAAAACTGTTTTTT,CASSSGQGSEKLFF
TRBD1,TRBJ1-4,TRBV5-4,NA,TGTGCCAGCAGCTTCGGACAGGGGGGAGAAAAACTGTTTTTT,CASSFGQGGEKLFF
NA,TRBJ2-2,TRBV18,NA,TGTGCCAGCTCACCACCTTTGGGGCCGAACACCGGGGAGCTGTTTTTT,CASSPPLGPNTGELFF
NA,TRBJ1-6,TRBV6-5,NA,TGTGCCAGCAGTCTACTCAATTCACCCCTCCACTTT,CASSLLNSPLHF
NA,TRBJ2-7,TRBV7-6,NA,TGTGCCAGCAGCGTTATCCCCTACGAGCAGTACTTC,CASSVIPYEQYF
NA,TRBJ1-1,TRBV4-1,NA,TGCGCCAGCAGCCAATGGGGGCGGGGGATGAACACTGAAGCTTTCTTT,CASSQWGRGMNTEAFF
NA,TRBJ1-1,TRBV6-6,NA,TGTGCCAGCAGATGGGGCCCGACGGCCACTGAAGCTTTCTTT,CASRWGPTATEAFF
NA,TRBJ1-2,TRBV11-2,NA,TGTGCCAGCAGCTTAGCGCAGGGGCCCTATGGCTACACCTTC,CASSLAQGPYGYTF
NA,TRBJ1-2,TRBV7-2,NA,TGTGCCAGCAGCTTAGCGTTCCAGGTCTATGGCTACACCTTC,CASSLAFQVYGYTF
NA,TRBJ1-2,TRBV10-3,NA,TGTGCCATCAGTGAGTCAGGCGGGGCCTACTATGGCTACACCTTC,CAISESGGAYYGYTF
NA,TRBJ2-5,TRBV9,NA,TGTGCCAGCAGCGTAGCCCTCGGAGAGACCCAGTACTTC,CASSVALGETQYF
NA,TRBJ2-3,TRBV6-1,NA,TGTGCCAGCAGTGAAGTGTGGGAGGCCGCAGATACGCAGTATTTT,CASSEVWEAADTQYF
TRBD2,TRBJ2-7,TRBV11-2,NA,TGTGCCAGCAGCCGACTACAGCGGGAGGTGTACGAGCAGTACTTC,CASSRLQREVYEQYF
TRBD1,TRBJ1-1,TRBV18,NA,TGTGCCAGCCCACCACAGGGGGCAAACACTGAAGCTTTCTTT,CASPPQGANTEAFF
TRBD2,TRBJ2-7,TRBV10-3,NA,TGTGCCTCCACACCGGGACTAGCGGGTCCTACCTCCTACGAGCAGTACTTC,CASTPGLAGPTSYEQYF
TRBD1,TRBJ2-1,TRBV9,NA,TGTGCCAGCAGTCCTAGGACAGGGCGTTCCTACAATGAGCAGTTCTTC,CASSPRTGRSYNEQFF
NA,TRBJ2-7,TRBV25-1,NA,TGTGCCAGCAGGGGGAGGCTCTACGAGCAGTACTTC,CASRGRLYEQYF
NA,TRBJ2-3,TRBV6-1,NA,TGTGCCAGCAGTGCGAGGTTCACAGATACGCAGTATTTT,CASSARFTDTQYF
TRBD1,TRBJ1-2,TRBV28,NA,TGTGCCAGCAGTCCCGGGACAGGTCGATATGGCTACACCTTC,CASSPGTGRYGYTF
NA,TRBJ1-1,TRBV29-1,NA,TGCAGCGTTGACCCTCACGGGGGGAGGACTGAAGCTTTCTTT,CSVDPHGGRTEAFF
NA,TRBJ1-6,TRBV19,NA,TGTGCCAGTAGTTCCAGGCCGAGCTCCTATAATTCACCCCTCCACTTT,CASSSRPSSYNSPLHF
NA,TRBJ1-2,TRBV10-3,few,TGTGCCATCAGTGAATCAGGGGTTGATGGCTACACCTTC,CAISESGVDGYTF
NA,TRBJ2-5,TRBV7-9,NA,TGTGCCAGCAGCTTAGAGTTACGGGTGGAGACCCAGTACTTC,CASSLELRVETQYF
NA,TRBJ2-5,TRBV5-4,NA,TGTGCCAGCAGCCCCCCGCGGGGCCGACAAGAGACCCAGTACTTC,CASSPPRGRQETQYF
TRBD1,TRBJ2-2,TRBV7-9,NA,TGTGCCAGCGCTAGGGACAGATCGAACACCGGGGAGCTGTTTTTT,CASARDRSNTGELFF
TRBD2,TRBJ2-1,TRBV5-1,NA,TGCGCCAGCAGCTCCTACCCGGGGACGGGACTAGCGGGAGCAGGCAACAATGAGCAGTTCTTC,CASSSYPGTGLAGAGNNEQFF
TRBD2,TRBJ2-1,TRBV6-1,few,TGTGCCAGCAGTGAAGATAGCGGGAGCCACCCAGCCAATGAGCAGTTCTTC,CASSEDSGSHPANEQFF
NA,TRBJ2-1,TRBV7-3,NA,TGTGCCAGCAGCTTACTGGCAGGGGCCTACAATGAGCAGTTCTTC,CASSLLAGAYNEQFF
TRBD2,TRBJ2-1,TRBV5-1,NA,TGCGCCAGCAGCCTGGGACTAGCGGGGGACAATGAGCAGTTCTTC,CASSLGLAGDNEQFF
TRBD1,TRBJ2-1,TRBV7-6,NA,TGTGCCAGCAGCCATGGACAGGTCATCCAAGACAATGAGCAGTTCTTC,CASSHGQVIQDNEQFF
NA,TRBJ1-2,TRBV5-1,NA,TGCGCCAGCAGCATGGGAGCAGCGGACCGGAGAGGTGGCTACACCTTC,CASSMGAADRRGGYTF
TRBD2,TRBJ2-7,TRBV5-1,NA,TGCGCCAGCAGCTTGATGTGGGAAGCTAGCGGGAGTAGTTGTGAGCAGTACTTC,CASSLMWEASGSSCEQYF
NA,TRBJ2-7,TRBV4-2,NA,TGTGCCAGCAGCCAAGTGGCGCCCACCCCCGGGACTGGGGTTTACGAGCAGTACTTC,CASSQVAPTPGTGVYEQYF
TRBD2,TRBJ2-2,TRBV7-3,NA,TGTGCCAGCAGCCACGCACTAGCGGGGGGGCTTGGGGAGCTGTTTTTT,CASSHALAGGLGELFF
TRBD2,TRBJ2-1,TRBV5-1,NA,TGCGCCAGCAGCTGGACTAGCGGTAACAATGAGCAGTTCTTC,CASSWTSGNNEQFF
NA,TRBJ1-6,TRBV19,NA,TGTGCCAGTAGTATAGGGGGCTTAAGGTATTCACCCCTCCACTTT,CASSIGGLRYSPLHF
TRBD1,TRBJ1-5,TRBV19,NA,TGTGCCAGTAGTATCGCGGACAGGCAGCCCCAGCATTTT,CASSIADRQPQHF
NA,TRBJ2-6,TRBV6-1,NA,TGTGCCAGCAGTGAATGGCGGGGCCGCTCTGGGGCCAACGTCCTGACTTTC,CASSEWRGRSGANVLTF
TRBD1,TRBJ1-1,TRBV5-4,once,TGTGCCAGCAGCCGAGACAGGGCCATGAACACTGAAGCTTTCTTT,CASSRDRAMNTEAFF
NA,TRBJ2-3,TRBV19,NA,TGTGCCAGTAGTATGGGGCGGGATCGCGGCACAGATACGCAGTATTTT,CASSMGRDRGTDTQYF
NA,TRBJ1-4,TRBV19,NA,TGTGCCAGTAGTATGCGGCCGATTAATGAAAAACTGTTTTTT,CASSMRPINEKLFF
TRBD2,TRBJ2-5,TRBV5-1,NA,TGCGCCAGCAGCCCGAGACTAGCGGGAATGGGAGAGACCCAGTACTTC,CASSPRLAGMGETQYF
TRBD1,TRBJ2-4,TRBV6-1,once,TGTGCCAGCAGAGGACAGGGGGCTACCCTGGGGAGTAAGTTC,CASRGQGATLGSKF
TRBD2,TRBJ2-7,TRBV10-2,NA,TGCGCCAGCAGTGAGTTACGACTAGCGGGAGTGAGGTACGAGCAGTACTTC,CASSELRLAGVRYEQYF
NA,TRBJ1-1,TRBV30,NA,TGTGCCTGGAACGGGATGAACACTGAAGCTTTCTTT,CAWNGMNTEAFF